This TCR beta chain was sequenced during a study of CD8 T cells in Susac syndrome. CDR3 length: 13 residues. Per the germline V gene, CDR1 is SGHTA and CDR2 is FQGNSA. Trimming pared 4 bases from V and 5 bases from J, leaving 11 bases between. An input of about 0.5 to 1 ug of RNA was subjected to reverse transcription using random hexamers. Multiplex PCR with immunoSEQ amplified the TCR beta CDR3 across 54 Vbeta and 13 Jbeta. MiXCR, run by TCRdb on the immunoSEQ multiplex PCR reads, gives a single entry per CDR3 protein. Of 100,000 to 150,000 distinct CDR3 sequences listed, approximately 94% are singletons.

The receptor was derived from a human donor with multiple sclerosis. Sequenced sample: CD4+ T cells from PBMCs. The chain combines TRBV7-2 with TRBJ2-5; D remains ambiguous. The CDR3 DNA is TGTGCCAGCAGCTCAGTTACCTCGGAGACCCAGTACTTC. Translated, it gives CASSSVTSETQYF.